Described below is a single TCR beta chain sequence and its context. The antigen this receptor binds is unknown. Base qualities are not at hand, and no much larger clone is one base apart. The source of the sample is a study of T cell repertoires in cytomegalovirus infection (dated by TCRdb to between 2019 and 2020). Concerning the study at large: Donor HLA type was relevant to the analysis, as public TCR beta signatures indicated carriage of CMV infection together with the matching HLA type. On the study overall, not on this receptor specifically: The ex vivo response was dominated by HLA-C-restricted CMV-specific TCR beta clonotypes, which also provided the single most frequent clonotype in two of eight donors. Carriers of CMV infection plus the relevant HLA type were discriminated by the cumulative frequency of public TCR beta family members in the study cohort and in an independent approximately 350-donor cohort.

V drops 3 bases and J drops 0 bases, leaving 6 bases in between. From the cysteine through the phenylalanine, the CDR3 covers 14 amino acids. Only the CDR3 portion is preserved as DNA: 42 bases, with reading frame beginning at the first base. From the germline V gene (reference sequence), CDR1 is WNHNN and CDR2 is SYGVQD. TCRdb lists the instrument as Illumina HiSeq 1500. TCRdb handled the public reads itself, with Q25 trimming in fastp and clone calling in MiXCR, and kept productive beta chains. For every CDR3 protein sequence, its rows merge into one entry that carries the most common genes and DNA. A total of around 530,000 distinct CDR3 sequences appear in this sample, approximately 25% of them only once. The biggest ten clones account for about 12% of the sample.

The sequenced sample consisted of PBMCs. This receptor was obtained from a human donor in good health (CMV status not recorded). Some clones in this sample may be carry-over from other donors' samples. The chain is assembled from TRBV10-1 and TRBJ2-1, with the D gene call left open. This receptor carries the CDR3 CASSELNSYNEQFF. Read as DNA, the sequence is TGCGCCAGCAGTGAATTAAACTCCTACAATGAGCAGTTCTTC.